These T cell receptor beta chains were read from a single sample in a study of shared clonotypes between healthy human individuals. The assay was immunoSEQ multiplex PCR, and TCRdb's table has in-frame clones only and misses some. The sample shows about a million clones, around three quarters of them seen only once. Sequencing was carried out using memory CD4+ T cells sorted from blood. Receptor source: a man aged 18 to 30 in good health. Both conserved end residues are part of each CDR3. Fields, in order: D gene, J gene, V gene, CDR3 protein. The D gene is left open where the match is weak.

-,TRBJ1-2,TRBV27,CASSLSRGISNGYTF
TRBD2,TRBJ2-7,TRBV4-1,CASSPRLAGTSYYEQYF
-,TRBJ1-2,TRBV5-5,CASSLGPTQIYGYTF
-,TRBJ1-2,TRBV9,CASSVDQGANYGYTF
-,TRBJ2-2,TRBV2,CASRLTSQGIGELFF
TRBD2,TRBJ2-5,TRBV27,CASSFGLAGGEETQYF
-,TRBJ2-3,TRBV5-4,CASSFRQGTDTQYF
-,TRBJ2-3,TRBV7-8,CASSFSQGRDTQYF
-,TRBJ2-2,TRBV15,CATSGEKAGELFF
TRBD2,TRBJ2-1,TRBV6-1,CASSRAGGYNEQFF
-,TRBJ1-6,TRBV27,CASSFSGPSSYNSPLHF
TRBD1,TRBJ2-7,TRBV6-6,CATTGVHEQYF
-,TRBJ2-3,TRBV30,CAWKRTNQEQDTQYF
TRBD1,TRBJ2-6,TRBV9,CATEGGTGHSGANVLTF
-,TRBJ2-2,TRBV10-1,CASGRNTGELFF
TRBD2,TRBJ2-7,TRBV4-1,CASRGLAGGLYEQYF
-,TRBJ2-5,TRBV10-3,CAISAQEETQYF
TRBD2,TRBJ2-1,TRBV5-4,CASNQRDGVNEQFF
TRBD2,TRBJ2-5,TRBV7-7,CASSLGLAAQETQYF
-,TRBJ2-7,TRBV28,CASSPLSSPYEQYF
-,TRBJ2-3,TRBV10-1,CASSDFRGHTQYF
TRBD2,TRBJ2-5,TRBV6-5,CASSAGLAGGSAQYF
-,TRBJ1-1,TRBV6-1,CASRLLMNTEAFF